Here is one TCR beta chain with its context. Seattle-derived patients entered the study during active infection and were followed longitudinally. This entry is derived from a study of blood T cell repertoires in COVID-19. Turning to the study itself: T cells, B-cell-depleted T cells, or PBMCs supplied cDNA or gDNA.

V lost 8 bases, J lost 5 bases, and 18 bases stayed unmatched. The CDR3 has 17 amino acids. Germline V CDR1 and CDR2: LNHDA, SQIVND (reference sequence). Original processing notes: Estimates of nucleated cell counts were drawn from the amplification of reference gene primers. Measured with immunoSEQ multiplex PCR; TCRdb has only the in-frame clones, and not every one. V, J and clone size were drawn from that table, and D and trimming were deduced from the DNA. The profile shows roughly 170,000 clones, approximately 87% of them singletons. The receptor's source is a woman in her seventies with COVID-19, enrolled during active disease. Input material: peripheral blood. The chain carries TRBV19 and TRBJ1-5, with 7 bases lining up with TRBD1. CDR3 sequence: CASREGRQGVGDQPQHF. The DNA of the CDR3 is TGTGCCAGTCGTGAAGGCAGACAGGGAGTCGGCGATCAGCCCCAGCATTTT.